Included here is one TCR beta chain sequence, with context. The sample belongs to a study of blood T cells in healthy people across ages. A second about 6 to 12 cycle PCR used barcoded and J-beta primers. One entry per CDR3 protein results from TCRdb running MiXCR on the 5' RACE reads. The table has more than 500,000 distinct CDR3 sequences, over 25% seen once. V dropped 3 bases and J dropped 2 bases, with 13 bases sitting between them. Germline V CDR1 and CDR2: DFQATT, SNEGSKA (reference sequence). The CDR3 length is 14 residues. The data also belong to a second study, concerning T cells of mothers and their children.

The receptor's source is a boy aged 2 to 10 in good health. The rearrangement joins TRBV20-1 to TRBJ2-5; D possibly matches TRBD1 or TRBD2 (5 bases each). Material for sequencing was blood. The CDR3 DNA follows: TGCAGTGCTAGTGGGGACGGACAACAAGAGACCCAGTACTTC. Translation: CSASGDGQQETQYF.